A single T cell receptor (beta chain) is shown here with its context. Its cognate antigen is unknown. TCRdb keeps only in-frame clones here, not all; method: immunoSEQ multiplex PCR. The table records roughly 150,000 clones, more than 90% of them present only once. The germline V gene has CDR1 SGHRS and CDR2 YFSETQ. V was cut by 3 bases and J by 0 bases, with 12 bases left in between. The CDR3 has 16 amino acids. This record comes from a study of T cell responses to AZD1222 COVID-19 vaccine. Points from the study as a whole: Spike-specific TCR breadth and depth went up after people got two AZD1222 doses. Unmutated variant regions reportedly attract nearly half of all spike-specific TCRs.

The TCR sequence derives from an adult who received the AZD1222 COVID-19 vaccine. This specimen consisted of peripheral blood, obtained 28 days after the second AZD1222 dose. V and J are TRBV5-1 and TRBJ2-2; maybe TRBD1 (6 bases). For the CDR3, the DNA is TGCGCCAGCAGCTCCACAGGGTCCTCGAACACCGGGGAGCTGTTTTTT. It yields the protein CASSSTGSSNTGELFF.